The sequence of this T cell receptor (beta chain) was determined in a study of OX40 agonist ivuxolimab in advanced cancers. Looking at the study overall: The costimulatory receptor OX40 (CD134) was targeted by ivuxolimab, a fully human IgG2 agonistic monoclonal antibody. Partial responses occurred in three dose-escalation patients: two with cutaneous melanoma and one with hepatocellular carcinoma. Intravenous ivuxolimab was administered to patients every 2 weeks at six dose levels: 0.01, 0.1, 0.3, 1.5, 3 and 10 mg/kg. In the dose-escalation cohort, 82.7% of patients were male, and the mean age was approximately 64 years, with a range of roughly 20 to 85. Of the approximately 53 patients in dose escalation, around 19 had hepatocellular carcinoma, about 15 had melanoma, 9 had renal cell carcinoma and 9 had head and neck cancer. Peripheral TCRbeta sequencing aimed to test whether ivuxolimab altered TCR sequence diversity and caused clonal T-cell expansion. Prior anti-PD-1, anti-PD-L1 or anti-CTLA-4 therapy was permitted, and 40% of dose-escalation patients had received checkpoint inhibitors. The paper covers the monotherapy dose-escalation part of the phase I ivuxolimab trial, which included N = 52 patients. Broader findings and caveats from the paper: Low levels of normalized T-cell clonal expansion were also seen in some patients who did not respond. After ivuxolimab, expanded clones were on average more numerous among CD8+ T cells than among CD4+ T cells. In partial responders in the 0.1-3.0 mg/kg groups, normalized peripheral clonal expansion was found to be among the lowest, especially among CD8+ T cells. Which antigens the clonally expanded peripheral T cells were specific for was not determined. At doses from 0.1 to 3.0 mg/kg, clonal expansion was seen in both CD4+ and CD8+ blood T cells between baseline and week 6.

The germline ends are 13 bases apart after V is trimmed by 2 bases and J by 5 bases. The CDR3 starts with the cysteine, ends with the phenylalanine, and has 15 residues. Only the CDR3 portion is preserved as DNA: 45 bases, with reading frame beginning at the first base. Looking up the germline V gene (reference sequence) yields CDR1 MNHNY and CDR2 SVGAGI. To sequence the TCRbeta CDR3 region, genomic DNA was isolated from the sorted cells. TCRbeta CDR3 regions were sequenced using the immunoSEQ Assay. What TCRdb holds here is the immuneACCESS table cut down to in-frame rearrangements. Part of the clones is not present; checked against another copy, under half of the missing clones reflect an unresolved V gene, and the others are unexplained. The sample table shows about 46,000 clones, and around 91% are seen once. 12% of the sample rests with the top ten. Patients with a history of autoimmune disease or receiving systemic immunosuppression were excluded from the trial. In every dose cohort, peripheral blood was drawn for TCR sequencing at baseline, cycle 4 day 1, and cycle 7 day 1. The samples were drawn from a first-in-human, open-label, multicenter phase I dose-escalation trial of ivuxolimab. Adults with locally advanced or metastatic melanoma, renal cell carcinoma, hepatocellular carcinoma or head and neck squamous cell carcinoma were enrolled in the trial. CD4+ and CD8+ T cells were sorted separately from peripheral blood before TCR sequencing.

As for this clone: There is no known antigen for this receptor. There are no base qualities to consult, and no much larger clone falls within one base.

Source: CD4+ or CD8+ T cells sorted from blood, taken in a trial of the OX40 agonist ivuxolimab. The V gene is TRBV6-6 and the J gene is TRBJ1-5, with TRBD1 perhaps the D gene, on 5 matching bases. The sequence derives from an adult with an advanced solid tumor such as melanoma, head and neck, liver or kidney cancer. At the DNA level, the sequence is TGTGCCAGCAGTTACACCCAGGGAGTCCATCAGCCCCAGCATTTT. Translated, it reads CASSYTQGVHQPQHF.